This T cell receptor (beta chain) was sequenced during a study of shared clonotypes between healthy human individuals. Looking at the study overall: Per donor, three plates held CD4 naive cells, three held CD4 memory, two held CD8 naive and one held CD8 memory.

Each PCR replicate from the sorted subsets contained approximately 0.2 ug DNA, which is about 30,000 T cell genomes. The data were produced by immunoSEQ multiplex PCR, yet TCRdb's version contains in-frame clones alone and is incomplete. The sample has 2 million to 2.5 million clones; just over 90% are singletons. As regards this clone: Its antigen remains unidentified.

The CDR3 extends over 15 amino acids. Germline values: CDR1 SGHVS, CDR2 FQNEAQ. V gave up 2 bases and J gave up 5 bases, with 12 bases separating them. Study conclusions and caveats: It was observed that around 5% of naive CD4 clonotypes were shared across several donors.

The gene calls are TRBV7-8 and TRBJ2-2, with a possible D match to TRBD1 (5 bases). The clonotype originates from a man aged 18 to 30 in good health. Some clones in this sample may be carry-over from other donors' samples. The sample was naive CD4+ T cells from PBMCs. Stated subset: CD45RA+ positively selected. CDR3 region: CASSLRLSGTGELFF. In nucleotides, the CDR3 is TGTGCCAGCAGCTTACGATTATCAGGGACCGGGGAGCTGTTTTTT. Filled out from reference TRBV7-8 and TRBJ2-2, the complete variable domain reads GAGVSQSPRYKVAKRGQDVALRCDPISGHVSLFWYQQALGQGPEFLTYFQNEAQLDKSGLPSDRFFAERPEGSVSTLKIQRTQQEDSAVYLCASSLRLSGTGELFFGEGSRLTVL.